This T cell receptor (beta chain) was identified during a study of blood T cell repertoires in COVID-19. This table comes from immunoSEQ multiplex PCR, and its TCRdb copy is limited to in-frame clones, with some not included. The table shows 350,000 to 450,000 clones, with roughly 90% occurring only once. From germline, CDR1 is MNHEY and CDR2 SVGAGI. This CDR3 region has 15 residues. Deletions cut 4 bases from V and 8 bases from J, with 18 bases between. This TCR came from a woman younger than 45 who had recovered from COVID-19. This rearrangement joins TRBV6-5 to TRBJ2-1, with TRBD2 as a possible D gene (7 bases). The sequenced sample consisted of PBMCs or T cells enriched from blood (not recorded which). The CDR3 here is CASSFWGGEGDEQFF. The CDR3 DNA follows: TGTGCCAGCAGTTTTTGGGGGGGCGAGGGGGATGAGCAGTTCTTC.